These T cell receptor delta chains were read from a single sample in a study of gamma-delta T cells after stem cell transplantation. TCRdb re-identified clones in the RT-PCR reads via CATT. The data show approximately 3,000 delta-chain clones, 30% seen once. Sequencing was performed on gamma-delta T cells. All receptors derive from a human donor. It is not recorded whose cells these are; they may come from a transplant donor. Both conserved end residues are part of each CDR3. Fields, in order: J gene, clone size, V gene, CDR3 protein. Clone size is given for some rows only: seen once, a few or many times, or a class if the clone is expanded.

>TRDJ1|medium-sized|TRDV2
CACDTLERTGGYEYPDKLIF
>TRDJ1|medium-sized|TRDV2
CACDTPFETGGHHKLIF
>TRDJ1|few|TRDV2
CACDTLLGDTYTDKLIF
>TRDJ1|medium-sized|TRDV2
CACDTVLGPSIKPYTDKLIF
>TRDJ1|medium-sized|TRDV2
CACDRSRWGIRSDKLIF
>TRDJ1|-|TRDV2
CACLPLLGANTDKLIF
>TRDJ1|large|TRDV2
CACDTLAGPGTDKLIF
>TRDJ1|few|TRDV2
CACEGLLLGDTRNTDKLIF
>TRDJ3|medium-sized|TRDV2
CACDTVRGMLSSWDTRQMFF
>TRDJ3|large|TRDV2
CACDGLLGDTPWDTRQMFF